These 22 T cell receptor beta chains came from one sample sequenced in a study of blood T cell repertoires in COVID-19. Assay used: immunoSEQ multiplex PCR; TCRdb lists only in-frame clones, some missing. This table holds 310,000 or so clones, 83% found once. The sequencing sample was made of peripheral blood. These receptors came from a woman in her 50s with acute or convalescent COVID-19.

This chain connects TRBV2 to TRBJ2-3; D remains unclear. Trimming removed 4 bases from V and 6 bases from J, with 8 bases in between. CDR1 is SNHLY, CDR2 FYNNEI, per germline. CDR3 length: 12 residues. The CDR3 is CASSVSADTQYF. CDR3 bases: TGTGCCAGCAGTGTTTCAGCGGATACGCAGTATTTT.

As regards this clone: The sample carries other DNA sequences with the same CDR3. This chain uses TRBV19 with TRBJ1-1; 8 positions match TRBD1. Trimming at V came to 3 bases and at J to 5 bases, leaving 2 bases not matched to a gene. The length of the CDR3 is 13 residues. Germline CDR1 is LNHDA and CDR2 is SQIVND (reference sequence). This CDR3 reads CASSMDRDTEAFF. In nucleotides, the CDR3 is TGTGCCAGTAGTATGGACAGGGATACTGAAGCTTTCTTT.

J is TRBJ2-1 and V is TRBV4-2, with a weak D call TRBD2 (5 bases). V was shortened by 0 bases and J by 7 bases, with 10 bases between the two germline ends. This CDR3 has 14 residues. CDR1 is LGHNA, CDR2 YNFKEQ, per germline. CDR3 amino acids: CASSQDWRSNEQFF. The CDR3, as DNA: TGTGCCAGCAGCCAAGATTGGAGGTCGAATGAGCAGTTCTTC.

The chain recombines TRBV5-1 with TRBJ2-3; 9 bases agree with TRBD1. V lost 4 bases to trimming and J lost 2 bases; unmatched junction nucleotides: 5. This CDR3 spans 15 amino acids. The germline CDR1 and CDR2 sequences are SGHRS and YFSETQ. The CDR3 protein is CASSPGQGNTDTQYF. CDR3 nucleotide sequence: TGCGCCAGCAGCCCCGGACAGGGGAACACAGATACGCAGTATTTT.

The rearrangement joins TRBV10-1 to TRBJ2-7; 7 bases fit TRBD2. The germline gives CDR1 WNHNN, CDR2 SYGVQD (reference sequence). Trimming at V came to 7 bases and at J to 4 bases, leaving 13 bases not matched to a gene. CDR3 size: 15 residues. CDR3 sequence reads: CASNPSGGASYEQYF. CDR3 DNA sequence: TGCGCCAGCAATCCGTCGGGGGGAGCTTCGTACGAGCAGTACTTC.

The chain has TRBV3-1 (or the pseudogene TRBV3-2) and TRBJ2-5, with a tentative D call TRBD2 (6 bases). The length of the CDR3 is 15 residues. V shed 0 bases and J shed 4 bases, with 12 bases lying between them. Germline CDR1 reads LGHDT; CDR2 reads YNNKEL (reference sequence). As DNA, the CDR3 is TGTGCCAGCAGCCAAGATGGGGGGTTGGGAGAGACCCAGTACTTC. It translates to CASSQDGGLGETQYF.

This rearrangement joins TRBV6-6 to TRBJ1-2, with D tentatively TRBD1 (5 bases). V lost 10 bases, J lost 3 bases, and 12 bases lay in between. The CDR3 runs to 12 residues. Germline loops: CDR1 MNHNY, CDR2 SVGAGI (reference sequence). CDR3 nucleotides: TGTGCCAATTTCAGGGTCGACTATGGCTACACCTTC. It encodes CANFRVDYGYTF.

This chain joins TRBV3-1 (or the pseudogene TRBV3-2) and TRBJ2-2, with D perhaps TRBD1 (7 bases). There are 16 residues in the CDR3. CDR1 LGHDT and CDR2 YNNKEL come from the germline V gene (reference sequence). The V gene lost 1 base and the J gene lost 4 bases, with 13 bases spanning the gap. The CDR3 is CASSQGGTAGTGELFF. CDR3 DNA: TGTGCCAGCAGCCAAGGCGGGACAGCAGGCACCGGGGAGCTGTTTTTT.

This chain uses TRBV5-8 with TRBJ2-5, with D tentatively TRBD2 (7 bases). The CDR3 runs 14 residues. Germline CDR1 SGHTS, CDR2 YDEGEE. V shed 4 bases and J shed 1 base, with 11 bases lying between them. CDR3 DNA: TGTGCCAGCAGCCAGGGGACTACCCAAGAGACCCAGTACTTC. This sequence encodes CASSQGTTQETQYF.

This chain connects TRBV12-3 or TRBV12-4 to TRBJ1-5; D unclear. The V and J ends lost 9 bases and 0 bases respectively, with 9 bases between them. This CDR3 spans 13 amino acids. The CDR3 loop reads CASSSSSNQPQHF. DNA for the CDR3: TGTGCCAGTTCGTCCTCTAGCAATCAGCCCCAGCATTTT.

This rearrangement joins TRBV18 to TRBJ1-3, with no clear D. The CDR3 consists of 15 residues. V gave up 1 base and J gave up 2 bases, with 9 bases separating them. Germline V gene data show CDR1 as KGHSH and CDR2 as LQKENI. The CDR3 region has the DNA TGTGCCAGCTCACCACAGAGTATTGCTGGAAACACCATATATTTT. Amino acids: CASSPQSIAGNTIYF.

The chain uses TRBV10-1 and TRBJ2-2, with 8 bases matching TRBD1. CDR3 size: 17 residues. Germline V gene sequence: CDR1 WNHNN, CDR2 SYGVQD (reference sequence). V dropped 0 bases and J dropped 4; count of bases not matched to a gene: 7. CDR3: CASSESGRGQITGELFF. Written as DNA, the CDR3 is TGCGCCAGCAGTGAGTCAGGCAGGGGGCAGATCACCGGGGAGCTGTTTTTT.

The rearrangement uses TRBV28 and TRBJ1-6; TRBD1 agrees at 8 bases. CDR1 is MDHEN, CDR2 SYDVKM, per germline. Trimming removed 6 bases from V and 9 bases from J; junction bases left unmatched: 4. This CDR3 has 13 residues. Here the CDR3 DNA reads TGTGCCAGCAGGGGACAGGCAGGTTCACCCCTCCACTTT. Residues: CASRGQAGSPLHF.

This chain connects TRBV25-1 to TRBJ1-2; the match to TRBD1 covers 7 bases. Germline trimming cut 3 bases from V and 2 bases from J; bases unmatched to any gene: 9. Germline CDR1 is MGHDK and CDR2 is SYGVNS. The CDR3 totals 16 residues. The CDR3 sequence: CASSEGDRVPNYGYTF. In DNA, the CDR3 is TGTGCCAGCAGTGAGGGAGACAGGGTCCCCAACTATGGCTACACCTTC.

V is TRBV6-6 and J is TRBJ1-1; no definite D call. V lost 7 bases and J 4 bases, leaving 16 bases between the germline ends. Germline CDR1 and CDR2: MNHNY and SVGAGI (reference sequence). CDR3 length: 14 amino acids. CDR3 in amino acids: CASKVLWEGTEAFF. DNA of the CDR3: TGTGCCAGCAAAGTTTTATGGGAGGGCACTGAAGCTTTCTTT.

The CDR3 coding sequence is TGTGCCGCTCGACAGGGGGCGGGGACTGAAGCTTTCTTT. Translating it yields CAARQGAGTEAFF. The chain employs TRBV24-1 and TRBJ1-1, with TRBD1 identical over 10 bases. The V gene's germline CDR1 is KGHDR and CDR2 SFDVKD. The J segment lost 5 bases and the V segment lost 12 bases, leaving 8 bases of the junction unmatched. The CDR3 loop spans 13 amino acids.

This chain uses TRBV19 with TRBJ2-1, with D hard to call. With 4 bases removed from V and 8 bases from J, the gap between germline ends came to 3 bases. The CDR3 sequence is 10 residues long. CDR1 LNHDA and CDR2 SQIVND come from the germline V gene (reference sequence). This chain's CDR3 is CASSNYEQFF. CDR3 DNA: TGTGCCAGTAGTAACTATGAGCAGTTCTTC.

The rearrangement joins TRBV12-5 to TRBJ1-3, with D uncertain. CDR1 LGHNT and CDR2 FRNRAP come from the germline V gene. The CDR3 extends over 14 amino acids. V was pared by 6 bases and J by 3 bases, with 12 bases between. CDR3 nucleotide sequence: TGTGCTAGTGGACCGAGGGAGATTGGAAACACCATATATTTT. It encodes CASGPREIGNTIYF.

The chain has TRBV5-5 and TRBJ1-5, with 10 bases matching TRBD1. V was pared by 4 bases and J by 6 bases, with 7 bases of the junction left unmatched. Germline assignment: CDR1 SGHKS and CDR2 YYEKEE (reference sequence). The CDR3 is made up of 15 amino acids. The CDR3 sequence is CASSPRDRGRQPQHF. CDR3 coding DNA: TGTGCCAGCAGCCCCCGGGACAGGGGCCGTCAGCCCCAGCATTTT.

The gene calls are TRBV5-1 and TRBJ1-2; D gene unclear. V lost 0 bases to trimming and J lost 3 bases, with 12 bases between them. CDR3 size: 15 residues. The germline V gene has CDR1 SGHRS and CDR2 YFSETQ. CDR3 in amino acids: CASSLVGAPDYGYTF. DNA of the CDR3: TGCGCCAGCAGCTTGGTGGGCGCACCTGACTATGGCTACACCTTC.

This chain's CDR3 is CASSSKRTTAYNEQFF. The CDR3 DNA reads TGTGCCAGCAGCTCAAAGCGGACCACAGCCTACAATGAGCAGTTCTTC. The V gene is TRBV7-3, the J gene TRBJ2-1; tentatively, D is TRBD2 (5 bases). Trimming pared 4 bases from V and 2 bases from J, leaving 15 bases between. The CDR3 has 16 amino acids. Germline CDR1 and CDR2: SGHTA and FQGTGA. The full variable domain, completed using reference TRBV7-3 and TRBJ2-1, is GAGVSQTPSNKVTEKGKYVELRCDPISGHTALYWYRQSLGQGPEFLIYFQGTGAADDSGLPNDRFFAVRPEGSVSTLKIQRTERGDSAVYLCASSSKRTTAYNEQFFGPGTRLTVL.

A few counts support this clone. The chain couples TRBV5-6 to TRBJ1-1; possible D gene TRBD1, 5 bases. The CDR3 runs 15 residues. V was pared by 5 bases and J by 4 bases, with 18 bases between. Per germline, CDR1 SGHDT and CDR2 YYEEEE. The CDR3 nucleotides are TGTGCCAGCAGTCGAGGACACACTGCAGGCACTGAAGCTTTCTTT. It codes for CASSRGHTAGTEAFF.